This T cell receptor (beta chain) was documented in a study of OX40 agonist ivuxolimab in advanced cancers. V gave up 3 bases and J gave up 5 bases, with 11 bases separating them. Per the germline V gene, CDR1 is PRHDT and CDR2 is FYEKMQ (reference sequence). This CDR3 spans 14 amino acids. This table comes from immunoSEQ multiplex PCR, and its TCRdb copy is limited to in-frame clones, with some not included. The table has around 79,000 clones, approximately 92% seen once; the top ten hold about 9.1%. This specimen was CD4+ or CD8+ T cells sorted from blood, taken in a trial of the OX40 agonist ivuxolimab. This receptor was obtained from an adult with an advanced solid tumor such as melanoma, head and neck, liver or kidney cancer. This sequence joins TRBV13 and TRBJ1-5; D perhaps matches TRBD1 (5 bases). CDR3 in amino acids: CASSLRGIDQPQHF. The CDR3, as DNA: TGTGCCAGCAGCTTGAGGGGAATAGATCAGCCCCAGCATTTT. The whole variable domain, filled in from reference TRBV13 and TRBJ1-5, reads AAGVIQSPRHLIKEKRETATLKCYPIPRHDTVYWYQQGPGQDPQFLISFYEKMQSDKGSIPDRFSAQQFSDYHSELNMSSLELGDSALYFCASSLRGIDQPQHFGDGTRLSIL.